This TCR beta chain was sequenced during a study of blood T cell repertoires in COVID-19. At the level of the study: Sites across the United States, Italy and Spain contributed samples from acute and convalescent COVID-19.

Profiling relied on immunoSEQ multiplex PCR, and the TCRdb table lists in-frame clones only, not all of them. The sample holds 130,000 to 150,000 clones; around 80% are singletons and the top ten take over 10%. This CDR3 spans 15 amino acids. J lost 4 bases, V lost 3 bases, and 6 bases had no gene match. Germline V gives CDR1 SGHAT, CDR2 FQNNGV. V gene TRBV11-2 combines with J gene TRBJ2-1, with 7 nucleotides matching TRBD1. The TCR was taken from a man aged 60-69 years with active or convalescent COVID-19. The sequencing sample was made of peripheral blood. The CDR3 is CASSLGDREYNEQFF. The CDR3 DNA follows: TGTGCCAGCAGCTTGGGTGACAGGGAGTACAATGAGCAGTTCTTC.